A single TCR beta chain is shown here with its context. Its antigen is as yet unknown. The sample belongs to a study of T cell responses to AZD1222 COVID-19 vaccine. Study background: Pooling was applied to second doses at about 4 or about 12 weeks. Points from the study as a whole: Mapped onto spike, vaccine-associated CD4 TCRs spanned it and were dominant at 160-218 and 743-854. Recipients of AZD1222 seropositive at baseline numbered only 6 or 7.

Germline V gene lookup returns CDR1 LGHDT and CDR2 YNNKEL (reference sequence). V lost 8 bases to trimming and J lost 2 bases, with 21 bases between them. The CDR3 totals 16 residues. Measured with immunoSEQ multiplex PCR; TCRdb has only the in-frame clones, and not every one. The sample includes about 150,000 clones, around 90% of them seen just once. This chain joins TRBV3-1 (or the pseudogene TRBV3-2) and TRBJ2-5, with D possibly being TRBD2 (7 bases). This TCR was sampled from an adult in good health. This sample comprised peripheral blood, obtained on day 0 of AZD1222 vaccination. CDR3 sequence: CASCLGRGRDQETQYF. In DNA form, the CDR3 reads TGTGCCAGCTGCCTGGGGAGGGGGAGGGATCAAGAGACCCAGTACTTC.